There are a few counts of the clone carrying this T cell receptor (beta chain). The data belong to a study of blood T cell repertoires in COVID-19. Deletions cut 5 bases from V and 2 bases from J, with 9 bases between. The CDR3 loop spans 14 amino acids. CDR1 SGHVS and CDR2 FQNEAQ come from the germline V gene. TCRdb's table, derived via immunoSEQ multiplex PCR, lists solely in-frame clones and lacks some. This sample has some 170,000 clones; roughly 79% occur once, and the top ten carry less than 30%. The sequenced sample was peripheral blood. This TCR was recovered from a woman in her 70s with acute or convalescent COVID-19. This sequence joins TRBV7-8 and TRBJ2-2, with D perhaps matching TRBD1 (5 bases). As DNA, the CDR3 is TGTGCCAGCAGCCCGACAGTAAACACCGGGGAGCTGTTTTTT. Protein product: CASSPTVNTGELFF.